This TCR beta chain is drawn from a study of blood T cells in healthy people across ages. This clonotype was seen repeatedly, ten times or more. Caucasian individuals from Russia who were healthy and aged about 6 to 90 acted as donors. Staff drew 9 to 10 milliliters of peripheral blood from each donor. Every sample gave at least 5.5 micrograms of total RNA when it was extracted. For the second PCR, which ran for roughly 6 to 12 cycles, a sample-barcoded 5' primer and a J-beta primer mix were used. Using its own MiXCR run on the 5' RACE reads, TCRdb lists one record per CDR3 protein. Of roughly 650,000 distinct CDR3 sequences listed, 32% are singletons. The sample consisted of blood. The sequence came from a woman aged 80 or over in good health.

CDR3 in DNA: TGTGCCAGCAGCCTTGCCGCCTCTGGGGCCAACGTCCTGACTTTC. Protein product: CASSLAASGANVLTF. The V gene is TRBV7-9, the J gene TRBJ2-6; D ambiguous. V was clipped by 5 bases and J by 0 bases, with 8 bases between them. Germline V gene lookup returns CDR1 SEHNR and CDR2 FQNEAQ (reference sequence). The CDR3 contains 15 residues.